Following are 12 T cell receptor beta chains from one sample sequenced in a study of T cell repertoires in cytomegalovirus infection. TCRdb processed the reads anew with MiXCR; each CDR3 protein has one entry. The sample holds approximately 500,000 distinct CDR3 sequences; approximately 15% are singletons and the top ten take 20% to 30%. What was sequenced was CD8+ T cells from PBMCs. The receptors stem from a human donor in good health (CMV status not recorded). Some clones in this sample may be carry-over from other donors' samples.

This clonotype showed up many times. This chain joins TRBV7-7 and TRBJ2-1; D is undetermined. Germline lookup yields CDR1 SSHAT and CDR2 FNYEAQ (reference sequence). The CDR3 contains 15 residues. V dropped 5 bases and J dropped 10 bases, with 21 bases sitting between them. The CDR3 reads CASSPRDSQYEEQFF. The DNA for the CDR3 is TGTGCCAGCAGCCCCCGCGATAGCCAGTATGAGGAGCAGTTCTTC.

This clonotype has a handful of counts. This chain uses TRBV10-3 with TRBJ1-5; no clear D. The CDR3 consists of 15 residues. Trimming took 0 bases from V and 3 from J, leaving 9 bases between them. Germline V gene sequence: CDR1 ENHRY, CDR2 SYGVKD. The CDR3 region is CAISESGDYNQPQHF. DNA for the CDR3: TGTGCCATCAGTGAGTCGGGAGATTACAATCAGCCCCAGCATTTT.

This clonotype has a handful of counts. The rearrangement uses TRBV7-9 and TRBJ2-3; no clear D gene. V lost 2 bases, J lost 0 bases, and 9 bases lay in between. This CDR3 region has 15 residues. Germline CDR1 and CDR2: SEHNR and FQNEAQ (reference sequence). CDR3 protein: CASSLSPESTDTQYF. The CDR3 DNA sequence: TGTGCCAGCAGCTTATCCCCCGAAAGCACAGATACGCAGTATTTT.

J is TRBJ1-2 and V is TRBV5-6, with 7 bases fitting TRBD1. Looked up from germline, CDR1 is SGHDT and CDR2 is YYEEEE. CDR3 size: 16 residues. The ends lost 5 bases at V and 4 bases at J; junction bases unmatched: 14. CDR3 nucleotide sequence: TGTGCCAGCAGGCGCGGCACAGGGGACTACTCCTATGGCTACACCTTC. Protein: CASRRGTGDYSYGYTF.

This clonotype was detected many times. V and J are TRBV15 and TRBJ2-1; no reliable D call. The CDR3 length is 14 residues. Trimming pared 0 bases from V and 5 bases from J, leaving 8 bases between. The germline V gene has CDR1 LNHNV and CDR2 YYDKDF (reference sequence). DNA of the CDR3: TGTGCCACCAGCAGAGATCGGTTGGACAATGAGCAGTTCTTC. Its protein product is CATSRDRLDNEQFF.

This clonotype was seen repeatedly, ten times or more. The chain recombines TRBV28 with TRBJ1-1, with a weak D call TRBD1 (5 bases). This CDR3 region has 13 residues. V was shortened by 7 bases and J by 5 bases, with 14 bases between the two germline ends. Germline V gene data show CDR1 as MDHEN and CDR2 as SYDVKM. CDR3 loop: CASTPVGVTEAFF. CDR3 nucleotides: TGTGCCAGCACCCCAGTAGGGGTGACTGAAGCTTTCTTT.

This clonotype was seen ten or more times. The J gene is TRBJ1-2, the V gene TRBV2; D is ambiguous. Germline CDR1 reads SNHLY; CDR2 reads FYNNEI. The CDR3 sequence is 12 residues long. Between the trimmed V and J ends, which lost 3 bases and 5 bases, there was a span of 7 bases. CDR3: CASSDRIYGYTF. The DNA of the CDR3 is TGTGCCAGCAGTGACAGAATTTATGGCTACACCTTC.

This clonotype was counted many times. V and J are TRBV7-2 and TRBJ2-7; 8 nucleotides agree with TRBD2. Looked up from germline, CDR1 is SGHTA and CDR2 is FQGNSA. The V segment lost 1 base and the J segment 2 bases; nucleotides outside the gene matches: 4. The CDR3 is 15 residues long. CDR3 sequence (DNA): TGTGCCAGCAGCTTAGAACTAGCGGTTACCTACGAGCAGTACTTC. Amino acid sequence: CASSLELAVTYEQYF.

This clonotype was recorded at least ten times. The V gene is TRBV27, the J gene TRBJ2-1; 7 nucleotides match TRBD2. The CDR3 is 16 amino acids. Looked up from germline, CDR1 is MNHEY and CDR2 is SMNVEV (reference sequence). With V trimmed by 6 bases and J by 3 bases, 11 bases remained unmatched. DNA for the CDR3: TGTGCCAGCAGAAACCCCCGGGGGGAGGTCTACAATGAGCAGTTCTTC. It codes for CASRNPRGEVYNEQFF.

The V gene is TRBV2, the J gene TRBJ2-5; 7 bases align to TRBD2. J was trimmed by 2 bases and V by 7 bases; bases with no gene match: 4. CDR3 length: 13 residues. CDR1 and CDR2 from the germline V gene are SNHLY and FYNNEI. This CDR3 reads CASTLGLQETQYF. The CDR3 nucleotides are TGTGCCAGCACCCTGGGACTACAAGAGACCCAGTACTTC.

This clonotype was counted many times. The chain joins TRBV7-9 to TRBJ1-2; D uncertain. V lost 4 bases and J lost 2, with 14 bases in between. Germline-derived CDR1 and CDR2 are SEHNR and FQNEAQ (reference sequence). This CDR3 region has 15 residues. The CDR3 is CASSSTRILNYGYTF. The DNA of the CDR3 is TGTGCCAGCAGCTCGACACGGATCTTGAACTATGGCTACACCTTC.

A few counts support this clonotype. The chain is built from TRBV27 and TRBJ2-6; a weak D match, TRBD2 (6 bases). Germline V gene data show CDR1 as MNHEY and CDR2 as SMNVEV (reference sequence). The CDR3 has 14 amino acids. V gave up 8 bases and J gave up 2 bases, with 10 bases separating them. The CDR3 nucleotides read TGTGCCAGCGGGGGGTCTGCTGGGGCCAACGTCCTGACTTTC. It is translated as CASGGSAGANVLTF.